This T cell receptor (beta chain) was observed in a study of OX40 agonist ivuxolimab in advanced cancers. Germline V gives CDR1 SGDLS, CDR2 YYNGEE. V gave up 5 bases and J gave up 0 bases, with 4 bases separating them. The CDR3 is 12 residues long. Generated by immunoSEQ multiplex PCR, the TCRdb table keeps only in-frame clones and is missing some. The table lists tens of thousands of clones, about 90% of them singletons. The sample consisted of CD4+ or CD8+ T cells sorted from blood, taken in a trial of the OX40 agonist ivuxolimab. V is TRBV9 and J is TRBJ2-3, with D uncertain. The sequence derives from an adult with an advanced solid tumor such as melanoma, head and neck, liver or kidney cancer. CDR3 DNA sequence: TGTGCCAGCAGAGGAAGCACAGATACGCAGTATTTT. Translated, it gives CASRGSTDTQYF. Full variable domain (remainder filled in from reference TRBV9 and TRBJ2-3): DSGVTQTPKHLITATGQRVTLRCSPRSGDLSVYWYQQSLDQGLQFLIQYYNGEERAKGNILERFSAQQFPDLHSELNLSSLELGDSALYFCASRGSTDTQYFGPGTRLTVL.